These 27 T cell receptor beta chains came from one sample sequenced in a study of T cells in Graves' hyperthyroidism and ophthalmopathy. TCR beta CDR3 sequences were amplified from RNA transcripts. TCR CDR3 underwent first-round RT-PCR with the HTBI primer set. TCRdb analysed the multiplex PCR reads with MiXCR anew, one entry per CDR3 protein. The data hold 300,000 or so distinct CDR3 sequences, with 15% to 20% observed a single time. Sample: blood. The receptor set was obtained from a woman aged 60-70 years with Graves' ophthalmopathy.

This clonotype was observed at least ten times. The V call is TRBV2, the J call TRBJ2-2; a possible D gene is TRBD1 (6 bases). The germline CDR1 and CDR2 sequences are SNHLY and FYNNEI. The CDR3 totals 16 residues. The V end lost 10 bases, the J end lost 0 bases, and 18 bases lay between the germline ends. CDR3 sequence reads: CATSPRAGANTGELFF. In DNA, the CDR3 is TGTGCCACCTCGCCGAGGGCAGGGGCGAACACCGGGGAGCTGTTTTTT. Full variable domain (remainder filled in from reference TRBV2 and TRBJ2-2): EPEVTQTPSHQVTQMGQEVILRCVPISNHLYFYWYRQILGQKVEFLVSFYNNEISEKSEIFDDQFSVERPDGSNFTLKIRSTKLEDSAMYFCATSPRAGANTGELFFGEGSRLTVL.

This clonotype was found a few times. The gene calls are TRBV5-4 and TRBJ2-1; 10 nucleotides agree with TRBD2. In germline, CDR1 is SGHNT, CDR2 YYREEE (reference sequence). This CDR3 region has 15 residues. V lost 6 bases to trimming and J lost 4 bases; unmatched junction nucleotides: 7. CDR3 sequence reads: CASMGAGGPYNEQFF. The DNA of the CDR3 is TGTGCCAGCATGGGAGCGGGAGGGCCTTACAATGAGCAGTTCTTC.

Details on this clonotype: A much larger clone lies one base from this, so it may be a read error. This chain connects TRBV4-3 to TRBJ1-1, with 10 bases identical to TRBD1. The CDR3 runs 15 residues. V lost 4 bases, J lost 7 bases, and 9 bases stayed unmatched. The germline V gene has CDR1 LGHNA and CDR2 YSLEER. This CDR3 reads CASSRDRGLSVEAFF. The DNA of the CDR3 is TGCGCCAGCAGCCGAGACAGGGGGCTGAGCGTTGAAGCTTTCTTT.

This clonotype appeared a few times. The chain has TRBV9 and TRBJ1-5, with unresolved D. This CDR3 has 14 amino acids. The germline V gene has CDR1 SGDLS and CDR2 YYNGEE. V gave up 0 bases and J gave up 7 bases, with 11 bases separating them. Here the CDR3 DNA reads TGTGCCAGCAGCGTAGGTCTAGAGTTGCAGCCCCAGCATTTT. As protein: CASSVGLELQPQHF.

The chain combines TRBV9 with TRBJ1-3; D gene unclear. Germline assignment: CDR1 SGDLS and CDR2 YYNGEE. The length of the CDR3 is 15 residues. V was pared by 0 bases and J by 2 bases, with 9 bases between. CDR3 residues: CASSVAPSTGNTIYF. The CDR3 DNA sequence: TGTGCCAGCAGCGTAGCTCCCAGTACTGGAAACACCATATATTTT.

The chain carries TRBV20-1 and TRBJ2-5; possible D gene TRBD2, 6 bases. Germline V gives CDR1 DFQATT, CDR2 SNEGSKA (reference sequence). The CDR3 has 13 residues. The germline V and J ends were trimmed by 4 bases and 4 bases, with 13 bases remaining between them. The CDR3 here is CSAIREPGETQYF. DNA for the CDR3: TGCAGTGCTATCCGGGAGCCCGGAGAGACCCAGTACTTC.

This clonotype was seen only a few times. The V call is TRBV5-5, the J call TRBJ2-7, with D perhaps TRBD1 (5 bases). This CDR3 has 15 amino acids. Trimming removed 1 base at V and 6 bases at J, with 17 bases between. Per the germline V gene, CDR1 is SGHKS and CDR2 is YYEKEE (reference sequence). Written as DNA, the CDR3 is TGTGCCAGCAGCTTGAGCTTCGGCAGGGCGAGCGAGCAGTACTTC. Translating gives CASSLSFGRASEQYF. Full variable domain (rest looked up from reference TRBV5-5 and TRBJ2-7): DAGVTQSPTHLIKTRGQQVTLRCSPISGHKSVSWYQQVLGQGPQFIFQYYEKEERGRGNFPDRFSARQFPNYSSELNVNALLLGDSALYLCASSLSFGRASEQYFGPGTRLTVT.

This clonotype was seen many times. This sequence joins TRBV7-2 and TRBJ2-1; 10 positions agree with TRBD2. The CDR3 consists of 16 residues. J was trimmed by 9 bases and V by 2 bases; bases with no gene match: 10. Germline CDR1 reads SGHTA; CDR2 reads FQGNSA. The CDR3 loop reads CASSLMRLAGEGEQFF. CDR3 nucleotides: TGTGCCAGCAGCTTAATGAGGCTAGCGGGAGAGGGTGAGCAGTTCTTC.

This clonotype turned up a few times. V is TRBV29-1 and J is TRBJ1-2, with D hard to call. The CDR3 loop spans 11 amino acids. V was trimmed by 8 bases and J by 6 bases, leaving 13 bases between them. Per the germline V gene, CDR1 is SQVTM and CDR2 is ANQGSEA. The DNA of the CDR3 is TGCAGCTCCCGGACTGAAGATGGCTACACCTTC. It is translated as CSSRTEDGYTF. The whole variable domain, remainder taken from reference TRBV29-1 and TRBJ1-2, is SAVISQKPSRDICQRGTSLTIQCQVDSQVTMMFWYRQQPGQSLTLIATANQGSEATYESGFVIDKFPISRPNLTFSTLTVSNMSPEDSSIYLCSSRTEDGYTFGSGTRLTVV.

This clonotype was recorded a few times. The genes are TRBV7-3 and TRBJ2-1, with 9 bases fitting TRBD1. The germline V gene has CDR1 SGHTA and CDR2 FQGTGA. The J segment lost 4 bases and the V segment lost 4 bases, leaving 5 bases of the junction unmatched. The CDR3 consists of 15 residues. CDR3 in DNA: TGTGCCAGCAGCTCATCGGGACAGGGTTACAATGAGCAGTTCTTC. It codes for CASSSSGQGYNEQFF.

Details on this clonotype: A much larger clone lies one base from this, so it may be a read error. J is TRBJ2-7 and V is TRBV9, with D unclear. CDR3 size: 15 residues. Trimming removed 1 base from V and 6 bases from J, with 17 bases in between. Germline V gives CDR1 SGDLS, CDR2 YYNGEE. CDR3 in DNA: TGTGCCAGCAGCGTATCGGCGGCAGTGAATGCCGAGCAGTACTTC. Translating gives CASSVSAAVNAEQYF. Complete variable domain (other parts from reference TRBV9 and TRBJ2-7): DSGVTQTPKHLITATGQRVTLRCSPRSGDLSVYWYQQSLDQGLQFLIQYYNGEERAKGNILERFSAQQFPDLHSELNLSSLELGDSALYFCASSVSAAVNAEQYFGPGTRLTVT.

V gene TRBV30 combines with J gene TRBJ2-6, with 12 bases aligning to TRBD1. The junction had 10 bases not matched to a gene; V was cut back by 0 bases and J by 4 bases. The CDR3 loop spans 19 amino acids. CDR1 is GTSNPN and CDR2 is SVGIG in the germline V gene (reference sequence). The CDR3 DNA reads as TGTGCCTGGAGTGTAATGTGGGGACAGGGGGCTTCCGGGGCCAACGTCCTGACTTTC. Encoded protein: CAWSVMWGQGASGANVLTF.

This clonotype was found many times. This chain joins TRBV10-3 and TRBJ1-1; 8 bases align to TRBD1. Germline V gives CDR1 ENHRY, CDR2 SYGVKD. This CDR3 has 17 amino acids. Trimming cost V 3 bases and J 1 base; bases outside gene matches: 10. The DNA for the CDR3 is TGTGCCATCAGTGAAGGGCCGCAGGGGGCCAAGAACACTGAAGCTTTCTTT. Its translation is CAISEGPQGAKNTEAFF.

This clonotype was counted ten times or more. The chain carries TRBV7-2 and TRBJ1-1, with no clear D. In germline, CDR1 is SGHTA, CDR2 FQGNSA. This CDR3 spans 12 amino acids. The germline V and J ends were trimmed by 2 bases and 2 bases, with 3 bases remaining between them. CDR3 loop: CASSLYNTEAFF. The CDR3 bases are TGTGCCAGCAGCTTATACAACACTGAAGCTTTCTTT.

V usage is TRBV7-2 and J usage is TRBJ2-7; TRBD2 matches at 9 bases. Germline CDR1 and CDR2: SGHTA and FQGNSA. The CDR3 covers 15 residues. The junction had 3 bases not matched to a gene; V was cut back by 3 bases and J by 0 bases. In nucleotides, the CDR3 is TGTGCCAGCAGCTTGCTAGCGGGGTCCTCCTACGAGCAGTACTTC. Amino acids: CASSLLAGSSYEQYF.

The chain has TRBV4-1 and TRBJ1-1; D is perhaps TRBD1 (5 bases). CDR1 is MGHRA and CDR2 is YSYEKL in the germline V gene. V lost 2 bases and J lost 3, with 13 bases in between. The CDR3 spans 15 residues. The CDR3 DNA follows: TGCGCCAGCAGCCAACCAAACCCGGGACACACTGAAGCTTTCTTT. Its translation is CASSQPNPGHTEAFF.

The chain recombines TRBV19 with TRBJ1-4; 7 positions agree with TRBD1. V lost 8 bases to trimming and J lost 7 bases; unmatched junction nucleotides: 7. Per the germline V gene, CDR1 is LNHDA and CDR2 is SQIVND (reference sequence). The CDR3 runs to 13 residues. The CDR3 DNA follows: TGTGCCAGTGGGGACAGACCGTCTGAAAAACTGTTTTTT. This translates into CASGDRPSEKLFF.

This clonotype has a handful of counts. V usage is TRBV19 and J usage is TRBJ2-3; 11 bases map to TRBD2. Germline V gives CDR1 LNHDA, CDR2 SQIVND (reference sequence). This CDR3 is 18 amino acids long. With 1 base clipped from V and 4 bases from J, the junction kept 10 bases outside the gene matches. DNA for the CDR3: TGTGCCAGTAGTATAGCGGTTGGTAGCGGGGGGGCCGCAGATACGCAGTATTTT. Its translation is CASSIAVGSGGAADTQYF. Full variable domain (rest looked up from reference TRBV19 and TRBJ2-3): DGGITQSPKYLFRKEGQNVTLSCEQNLNHDAMYWYRQDPGQGLRLIYYSQIVNDFQKGDIAEGYSVSREKKESFPLTVTSAQKNPTAFYLCASSIAVGSGGAADTQYFGPGTRLTVL.

In this sample, this clonotype turned up many times. The chain uses TRBV20-1 and TRBJ1-2; 7 bases are shared with TRBD1. The CDR3 contains 12 residues. The V segment lost 3 bases and the J segment 3 bases; nucleotides outside the gene matches: 1. Germline V gene lookup returns CDR1 DFQATT and CDR2 SNEGSKA (reference sequence). CDR3 sequence: CSASGQDYGYTF. CDR3 nucleotide sequence: TGCAGTGCTAGCGGACAGGACTATGGCTACACCTTC.

This clonotype occurred many times. The genes are TRBV27 and TRBJ2-3; tentative D call: TRBD1 (6 bases). Looked up from germline, CDR1 is MNHEY and CDR2 is SMNVEV (reference sequence). The CDR3 covers 14 residues. Trimming pared 6 bases from V and 0 bases from J, leaving 10 bases between. The CDR3 coding sequence is TGTGCCAGCAGCTACAGGGAGAGCACAGATACGCAGTATTTT. Protein sequence: CASSYRESTDTQYF.

There are many counts of this clonotype. The rearrangement uses TRBV4-3 and TRBJ1-2; D is unresolved. Germline V gene data show CDR1 as LGHNA and CDR2 as YSLEER. This CDR3 has 14 amino acids. V lost 0 bases, J lost 5 bases, and 10 bases lay in between. The CDR3 sequence: CASSQDHGHYGYTF. The CDR3 bases are TGCGCCAGCAGCCAAGATCACGGGCATTATGGCTACACCTTC.

This clonotype was counted many times. The chain recombines TRBV7-2 with TRBJ1-1; D not certain. The germline CDR1 and CDR2 sequences are SGHTA and FQGNSA. Trimming shortened V by 5 bases and J by 1 base, and 8 bases separated the two germline ends. This CDR3 is built from 13 residues. CDR3 amino acids: CASSLQENTEAFF. For the CDR3, the DNA is TGTGCCAGCAGCCTCCAGGAGAACACTGAAGCTTTCTTT.

This clonotype was observed at least ten times. The chain combines TRBV20-1 with TRBJ1-1; TRBD1 might be the D (5 bases). Germline V gene lookup returns CDR1 DFQATT and CDR2 SNEGSKA (reference sequence). V was shortened by 4 bases and J by 9 bases, with 12 bases between the two germline ends. The CDR3 spans 11 residues. CDR3 coding DNA: TGCAGTGCTACCCAGGGTGAGAAAGCTTTCTTT. Translation: CSATQGEKAFF.

The chain has TRBV20-1 and TRBJ2-1; D tentatively fits TRBD1 or TRBD2 (6 bases each). The CDR3 extends over 14 amino acids. V gave up 1 base and J gave up 2 bases, with 9 bases separating them. Germline values: CDR1 DFQATT, CDR2 SNEGSKA (reference sequence). CDR3 in DNA: TGCAGTGCTAGAGGAGGGGGGCCCTACAATGAGCAGTTCTTC. Its translation is CSARGGGPYNEQFF.

This clonotype was seen ten or more times. The CDR3 nucleotides are TGTGCCAGCAGTTTCCCCGACAGGGGGCGAAATCAGCCCCAGCATTTT. Amino acids: CASSFPDRGRNQPQHF. The rearrangement joins TRBV28 to TRBJ1-5; 10 bases are a match to TRBD1. J was trimmed by 4 bases and V by 3 bases; bases with no gene match: 6. Germline CDR1 MDHEN, CDR2 SYDVKM. CDR3 length: 16 residues.

This clonotype was recorded a few times. The V call is TRBV3-1, the J call TRBJ2-7; D possibly corresponds to TRBD2 (5 bases). The CDR3 loop spans 16 amino acids. Trimming left V 0 bases short and J 2 bases short, with 14 bases between. Germline-derived CDR1 and CDR2 are LGHDT and YNNKEL (reference sequence). The DNA of the CDR3 is TGTGCCAGCAGCCAAGAAGAGGGCGGATTAGCCTACGAGCAGTACTTC. It is translated as CASSQEEGGLAYEQYF.

This clonotype was seen at least ten times. This chain connects TRBV12-3 or TRBV12-4 to TRBJ1-2, with a weak D call TRBD1 (6 bases). This CDR3 is 14 amino acids long. Trimming left V 5 bases short and J 8 bases short, with 18 bases between. The CDR3 sequence is CASSLLGARGGYTF. Here the CDR3 DNA reads TGTGCCAGCAGTCTCCTCGGGGCGAGGGGGGGCTACACCTTC.